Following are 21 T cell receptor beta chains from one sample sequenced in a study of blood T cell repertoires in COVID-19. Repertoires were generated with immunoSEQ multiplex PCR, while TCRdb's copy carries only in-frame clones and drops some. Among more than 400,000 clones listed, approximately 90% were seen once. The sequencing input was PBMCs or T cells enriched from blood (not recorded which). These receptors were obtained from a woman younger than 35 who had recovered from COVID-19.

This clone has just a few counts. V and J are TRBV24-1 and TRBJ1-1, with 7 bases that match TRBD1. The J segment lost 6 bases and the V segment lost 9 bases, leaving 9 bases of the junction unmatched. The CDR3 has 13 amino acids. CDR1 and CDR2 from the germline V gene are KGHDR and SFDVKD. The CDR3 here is CATSRQGSAEAFF. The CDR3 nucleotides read TGTGCCACCTCTCGACAGGGTTCGGCTGAAGCTTTCTTT.

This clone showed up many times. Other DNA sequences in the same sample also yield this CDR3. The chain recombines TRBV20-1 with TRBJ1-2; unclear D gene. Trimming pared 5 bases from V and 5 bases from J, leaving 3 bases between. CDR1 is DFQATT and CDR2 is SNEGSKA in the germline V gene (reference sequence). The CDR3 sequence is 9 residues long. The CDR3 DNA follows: TGCAGTGCTCTTTATGGCTACACCTTC. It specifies CSALYGYTF.

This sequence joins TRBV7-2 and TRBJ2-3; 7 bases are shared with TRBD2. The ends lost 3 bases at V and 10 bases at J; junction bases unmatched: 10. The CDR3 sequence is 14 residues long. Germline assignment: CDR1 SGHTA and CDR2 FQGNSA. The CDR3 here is CASSFSGPESAQYF. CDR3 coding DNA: TGTGCCAGCAGCTTTAGCGGGCCGGAGAGCGCGCAGTATTTT.

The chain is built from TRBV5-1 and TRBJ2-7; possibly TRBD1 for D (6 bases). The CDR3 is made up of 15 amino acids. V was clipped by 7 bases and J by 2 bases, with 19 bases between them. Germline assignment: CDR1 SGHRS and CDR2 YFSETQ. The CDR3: CASGTQQGPPYEQYF. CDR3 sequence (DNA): TGCGCCAGCGGGACCCAACAGGGACCCCCCTACGAGCAGTACTTC. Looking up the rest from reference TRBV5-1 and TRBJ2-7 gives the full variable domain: KAGVTQTPRYLIKTRGQQVTLSCSPISGHRSVSWYQQTPGQGLQFLFEYFSETQRNKGNFPGRFSGRQFSNSRSEMNVSTLELGDSALYLCASGTQQGPPYEQYFGPGTRLTVT.

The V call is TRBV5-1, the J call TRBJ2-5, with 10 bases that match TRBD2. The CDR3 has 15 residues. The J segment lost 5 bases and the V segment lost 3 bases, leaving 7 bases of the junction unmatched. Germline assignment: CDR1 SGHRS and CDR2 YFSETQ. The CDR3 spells CASSSFGTSEETQYF. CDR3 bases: TGCGCCAGCAGCTCCTTCGGGACTAGCGAGGAGACCCAGTACTTC.

The CDR3 coding sequence is TGTGCCAGCAGGCCCGGGACAGGGGTTACAGATACGCAGTATTTT. Translated, it gives CASRPGTGVTDTQYF. This chain uses TRBV7-6 with TRBJ2-3, with 10 nucleotides matching TRBD1. The CDR3 length is 15 residues. Trimming cost V 6 bases and J 3 bases; bases outside gene matches: 6. Germline V gives CDR1 SGHVS, CDR2 FNYEAQ. The whole variable domain, filled in from reference TRBV7-6 and TRBJ2-3, reads GAGVSQSPRYKVTKRGQDVALRCDPISGHVSLYWYRQALGQGPEFLTYFNYEAQQDKSGLPNDRFSAERPEGSISTLTIQRTEQRDSAMYRCASRPGTGVTDTQYFGPGTRLTVL.

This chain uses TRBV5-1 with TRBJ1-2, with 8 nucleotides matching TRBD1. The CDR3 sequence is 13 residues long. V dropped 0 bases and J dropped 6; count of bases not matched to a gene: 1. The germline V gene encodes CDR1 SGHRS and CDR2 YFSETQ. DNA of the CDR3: TGCGCCAGCAGCTTGGACAGGGGGGATGGCTACACCTTC. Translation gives CASSLDRGDGYTF.

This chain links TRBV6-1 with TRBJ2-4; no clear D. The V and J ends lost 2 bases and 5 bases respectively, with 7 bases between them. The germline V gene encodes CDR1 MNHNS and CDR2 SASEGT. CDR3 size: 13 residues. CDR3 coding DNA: TGTGCCAGCAGTGAACTAGTGCAAAACATTCAGTACTTC. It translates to CASSELVQNIQYF.

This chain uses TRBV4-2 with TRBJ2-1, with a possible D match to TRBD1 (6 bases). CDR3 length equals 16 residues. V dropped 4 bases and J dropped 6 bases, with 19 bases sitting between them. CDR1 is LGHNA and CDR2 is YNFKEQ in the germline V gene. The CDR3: CASSPLNFQGPNEQFF. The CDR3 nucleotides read TGTGCCAGCAGCCCACTTAATTTCCAGGGGCCCAATGAGCAGTTCTTC.

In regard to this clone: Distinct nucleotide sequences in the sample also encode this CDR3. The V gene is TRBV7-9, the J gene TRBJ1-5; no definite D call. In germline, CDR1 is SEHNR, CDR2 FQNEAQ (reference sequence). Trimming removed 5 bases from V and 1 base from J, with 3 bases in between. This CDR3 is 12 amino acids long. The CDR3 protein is CASSLSNQPQHF. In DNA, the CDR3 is TGTGCCAGCAGCCTCAGCAATCAGCCCCAGCATTTT.

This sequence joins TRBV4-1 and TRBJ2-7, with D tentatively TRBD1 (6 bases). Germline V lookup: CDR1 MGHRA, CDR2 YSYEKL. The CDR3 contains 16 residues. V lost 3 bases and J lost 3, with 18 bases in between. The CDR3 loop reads CASSHLPQTGYYEQYF. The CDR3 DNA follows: TGCGCCAGCAGCCACTTACCTCAGACAGGATACTACGAGCAGTACTTC.

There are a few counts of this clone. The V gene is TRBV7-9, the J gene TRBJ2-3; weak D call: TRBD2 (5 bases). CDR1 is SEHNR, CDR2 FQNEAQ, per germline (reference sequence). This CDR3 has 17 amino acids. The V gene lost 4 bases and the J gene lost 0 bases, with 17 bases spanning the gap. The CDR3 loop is CASSSPRVAESTDTQYF. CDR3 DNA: TGTGCCAGCAGCTCCCCGCGGGTAGCCGAAAGCACAGATACGCAGTATTTT. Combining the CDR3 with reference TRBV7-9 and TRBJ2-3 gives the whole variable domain DTGVSQNPRHKITKRGQNVTFRCDPISEHNRLYWYRQTLGQGPEFLTYFQNEAQLEKSRLLSDRFSAERPKGSFSTLEIQRTEQGDSAMYLCASSSPRVAESTDTQYFGPGTRLTVL.

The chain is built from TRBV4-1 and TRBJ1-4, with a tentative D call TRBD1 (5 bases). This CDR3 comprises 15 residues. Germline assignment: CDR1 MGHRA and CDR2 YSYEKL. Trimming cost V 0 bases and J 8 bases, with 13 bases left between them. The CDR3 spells CASSQDGGSKEKLFF. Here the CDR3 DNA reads TGCGCCAGCAGCCAAGACGGGGGGTCGAAAGAAAAACTGTTTTTT.

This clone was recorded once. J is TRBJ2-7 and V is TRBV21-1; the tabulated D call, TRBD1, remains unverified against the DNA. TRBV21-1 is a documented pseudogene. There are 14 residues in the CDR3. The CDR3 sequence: CASTTGTGPRGQYF. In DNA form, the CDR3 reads TGTGCCAGCACCACAGGGACAGGTCCTCGGGGGCAGTACTTC.

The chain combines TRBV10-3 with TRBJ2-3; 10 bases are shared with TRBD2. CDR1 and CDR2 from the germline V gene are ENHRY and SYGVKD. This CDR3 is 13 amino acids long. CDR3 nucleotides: TGTGCGAGCGGGGGGGTGGGCACAGATACGCAGTATTTT. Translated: CASGGVGTDTQYF.

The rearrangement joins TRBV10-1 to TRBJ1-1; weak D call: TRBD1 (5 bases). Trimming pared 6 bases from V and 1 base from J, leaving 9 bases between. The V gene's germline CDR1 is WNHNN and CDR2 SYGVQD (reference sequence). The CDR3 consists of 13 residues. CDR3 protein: CASRLQENTEAFF. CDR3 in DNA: TGCGCCAGCAGATTACAGGAGAACACTGAAGCTTTCTTT.

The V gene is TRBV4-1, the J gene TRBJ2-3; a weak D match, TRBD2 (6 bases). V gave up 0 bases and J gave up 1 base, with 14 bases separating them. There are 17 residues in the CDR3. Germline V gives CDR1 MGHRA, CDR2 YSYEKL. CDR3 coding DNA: TGCGCCAGCAGCCAAGATCTCGCGGGGATTCGCACAGATACGCAGTATTTT. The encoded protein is CASSQDLAGIRTDTQYF.

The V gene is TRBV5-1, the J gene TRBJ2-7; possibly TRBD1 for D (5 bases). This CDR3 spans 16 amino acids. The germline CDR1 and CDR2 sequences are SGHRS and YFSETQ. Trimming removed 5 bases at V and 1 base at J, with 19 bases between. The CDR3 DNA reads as TGCGCCAGCAGAAGTACTGGCAGGGCGGTATCCTACGAGCAGTACTTC. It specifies CASRSTGRAVSYEQYF.

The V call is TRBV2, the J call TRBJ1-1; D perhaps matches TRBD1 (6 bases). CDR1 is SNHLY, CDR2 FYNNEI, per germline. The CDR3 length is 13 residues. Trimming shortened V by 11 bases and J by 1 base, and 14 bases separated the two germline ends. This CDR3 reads CACKGDKNTEAFF. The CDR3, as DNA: TGTGCCTGCAAGGGGGATAAGAACACTGAAGCTTTCTTT.

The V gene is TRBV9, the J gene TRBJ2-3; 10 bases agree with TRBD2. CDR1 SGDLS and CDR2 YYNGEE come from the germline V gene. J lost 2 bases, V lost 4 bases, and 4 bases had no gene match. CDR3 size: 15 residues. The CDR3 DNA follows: TGTGCCAGCAGCCTAAGCGGGGGGGTCACAGATACGCAGTATTTT. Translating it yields CASSLSGGVTDTQYF.

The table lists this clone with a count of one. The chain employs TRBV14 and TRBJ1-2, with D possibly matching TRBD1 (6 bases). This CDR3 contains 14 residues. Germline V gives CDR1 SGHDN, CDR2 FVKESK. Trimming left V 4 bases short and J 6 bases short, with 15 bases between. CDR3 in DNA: TGTGCCAGCAGCCGAAGGGTCCCAGGGGATGGCTACACCTTC. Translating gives CASSRRVPGDGYTF.